This T cell receptor beta chain is drawn from a study of patients and donors after allogeneic stem cell transplantation. This clonotype was seen a handful of times. At one end the junction does not follow the germline gene, possibly because of a read error. TCRdb processed the RT-PCR reads anew with MiXCR; each CDR3 protein has one entry. The table has 200,000 to 250,000 distinct CDR3 sequences, roughly 14% seen once. This CDR3 has 13 residues. The germline V gene has CDR1 SSHAT and CDR2 FNYEAQ (reference sequence). The sequenced sample consisted of blood, either unsorted or a sorted T cell fraction (not recorded which). The receptor comes from a human donor who was either an allogeneic HSCT recipient or a stem cell or donor lymphocyte infusion donor (not recorded which). It is not recorded whose cells these are; they may come from a transplant donor. The J gene is TRBJ2-3, the V gene TRBV7-7; no reliable D call. Here the CDR3 DNA reads TGTGCTAGCAGCCGAGGTTCCACAGATACGCAGTATTTT. Translating it yields CASSRGSTDTQYF.